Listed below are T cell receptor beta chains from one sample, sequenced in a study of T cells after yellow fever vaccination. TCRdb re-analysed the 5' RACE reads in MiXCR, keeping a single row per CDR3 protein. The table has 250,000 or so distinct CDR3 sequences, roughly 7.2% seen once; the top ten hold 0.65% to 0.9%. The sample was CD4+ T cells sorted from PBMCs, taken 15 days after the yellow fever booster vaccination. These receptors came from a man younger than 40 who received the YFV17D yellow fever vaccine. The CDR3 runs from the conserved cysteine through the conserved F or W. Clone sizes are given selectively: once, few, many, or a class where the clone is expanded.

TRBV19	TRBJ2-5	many	CASTPGGTPQETQYF
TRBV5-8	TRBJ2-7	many	CASSKQGYYEQYF
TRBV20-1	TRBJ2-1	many	CSASRPRTSYNEQFF
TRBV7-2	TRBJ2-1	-	CASSFRGEYSHEQFF
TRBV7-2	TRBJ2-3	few	CASSLNAWDTQYF
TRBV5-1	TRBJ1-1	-	CASSLIGGETEAFF
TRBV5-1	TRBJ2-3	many	CASSLEVVRGTDTQYF
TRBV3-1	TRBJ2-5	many	CASSPLSYGETQYF
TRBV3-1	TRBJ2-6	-	CASSQETGLAGNSGANVLTF
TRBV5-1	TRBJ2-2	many	CASSADRGIGELFF
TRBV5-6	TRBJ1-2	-	CASSHPSRQNYGYTF
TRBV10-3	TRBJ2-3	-	CAISESDTDTQYF
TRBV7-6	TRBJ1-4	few	CASSFTPGTGVDDDEKLFF
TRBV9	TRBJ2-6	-	CASSVAWRTGANVLTF
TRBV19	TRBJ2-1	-	CASSKSGRVPYNEQFF
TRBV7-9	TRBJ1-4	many	CASSQLADNEKLFF
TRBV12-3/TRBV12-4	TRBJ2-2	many	CASRLAGNTGELFF
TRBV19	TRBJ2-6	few	CASSVSRVGANVLTF
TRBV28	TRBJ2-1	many	CASSGASGETYNEQFF
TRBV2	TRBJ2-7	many	CASRAVQGSYEQYF
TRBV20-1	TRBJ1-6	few	CSASVQSSYNSPLHF
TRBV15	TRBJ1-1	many	CATSRALNTEAFF
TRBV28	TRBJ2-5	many	CASSFSWLRGTQYF
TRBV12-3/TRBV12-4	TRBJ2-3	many	CASGSYLNTQYF
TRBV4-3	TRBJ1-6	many	CASSQEGQGSSPLHF
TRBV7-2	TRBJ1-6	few	CASSLGGGFNSPLHF
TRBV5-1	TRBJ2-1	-	CASSFVPQGDNEQFF
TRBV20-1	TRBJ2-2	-	CSARSPLETRAAGELFF
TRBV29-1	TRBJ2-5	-	CSVDRRGQGSGETQYF
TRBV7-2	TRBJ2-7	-	CASSFDGVAREQYF
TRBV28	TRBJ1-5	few	CASIQGRGNQPQHF
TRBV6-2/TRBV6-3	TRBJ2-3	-	CASSYRDRPTDTQYF
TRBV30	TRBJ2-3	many	CAWSPPHPGLAETRDTQYF
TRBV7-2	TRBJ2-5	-	CASSGRTGGSAQYF
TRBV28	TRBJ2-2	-	CASRQGFGGELFF
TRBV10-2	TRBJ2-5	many	CASSGPMEETQYF
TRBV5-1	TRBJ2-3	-	CASSFGPSQGTDTQYF
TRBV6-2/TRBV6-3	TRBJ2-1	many	CASSNEGGDEQFF
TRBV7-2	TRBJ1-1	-	CASSLEARVNTEAFF
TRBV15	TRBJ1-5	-	CATSRDQHVNQPQHF
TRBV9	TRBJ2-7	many	CASSVAGTATSYEQYF
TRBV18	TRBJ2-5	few	CASSPVPSQTYQETQYF
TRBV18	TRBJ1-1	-	CASSRGEGTEAFF
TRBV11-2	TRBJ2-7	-	CASSLLAGATEQYF
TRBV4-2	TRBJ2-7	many	CASSQDPSRVIGEQYF
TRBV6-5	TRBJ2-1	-	CASSYSTGVAYNEQFF
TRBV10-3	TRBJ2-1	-	CAIRTRDSEDDEQFF
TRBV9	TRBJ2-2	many	CASSVTSGGRTGELFF
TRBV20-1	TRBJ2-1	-	CSSWGQAPGPNGYNEQFF
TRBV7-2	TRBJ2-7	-	CASSLAGTATSYEQYF
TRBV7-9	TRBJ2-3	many	CASSLPSAADTQYF
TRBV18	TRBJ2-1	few	CASSIAGGGYNEQFF
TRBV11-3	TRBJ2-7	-	CASSRGTGGTYEQYF
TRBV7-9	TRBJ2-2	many	CASRSAIPAGELFF
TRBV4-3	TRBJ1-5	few	CASSQETGGNQPQHF